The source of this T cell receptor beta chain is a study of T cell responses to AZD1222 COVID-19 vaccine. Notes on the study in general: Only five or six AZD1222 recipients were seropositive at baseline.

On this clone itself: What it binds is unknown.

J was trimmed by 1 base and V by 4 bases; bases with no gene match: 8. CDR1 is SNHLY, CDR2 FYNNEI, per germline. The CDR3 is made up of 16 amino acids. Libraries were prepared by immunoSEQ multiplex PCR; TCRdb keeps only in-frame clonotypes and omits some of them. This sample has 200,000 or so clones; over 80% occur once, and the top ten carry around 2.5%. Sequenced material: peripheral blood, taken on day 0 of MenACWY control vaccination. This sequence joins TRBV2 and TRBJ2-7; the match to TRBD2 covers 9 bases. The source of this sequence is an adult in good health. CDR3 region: CASSVGSGRGSYEQYF. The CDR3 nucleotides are TGTGCCAGCAGTGTTGGTAGCGGGAGAGGGTCCTACGAGCAGTACTTC.